A single sample is the source of the 3 T cell receptor beta chains below, sequenced in a study of cytomegalovirus exposure and HLA in healthy donors. This PCR relied on a set of 60 Vbeta primers and 13 Jbeta primers. The method was immunoSEQ multiplex PCR; TCRdb's version includes in-frame clones alone and lacks a portion of them. This sample lists roughly 79,000 clones; its ten largest clones have roughly 5%. Input material: PBMCs. The receptors come from a man younger than 45 in good health and CMV-seronegative.

This chain links TRBV7-8 with TRBJ1-1; D perhaps matches TRBD1 (6 bases). Germline V gene lookup returns CDR1 SGHVS and CDR2 FQNEAQ. The CDR3 length is 17 residues. Trimming took off 5 bases at V and 0 bases at J, with 19 bases between the two ends. The CDR3 DNA sequence: TGTGCCAGCAGCCAAGCGGACAGCTACTACATGAACACTGAAGCTTTCTTT. Its translation: CASSQADSYYMNTEAFF.

The rearrangement joins TRBV2 to TRBJ1-4, with TRBD1 identical over 7 bases. V trimming: 3 bases; J trimming: 11 bases; junction bases outside the gene matches: 6. Germline assignment: CDR1 SNHLY and CDR2 FYNNEI. This CDR3 is 13 amino acids long. CDR3 in amino acids: CASSDGTAGKLFF. The CDR3 bases are TGTGCCAGCAGTGACGGGACAGCCGGGAAACTGTTTTTT.

The chain couples TRBV9 to TRBJ2-7; a weak D match, TRBD1 (6 bases). Germline CDR1 reads SGDLS; CDR2 reads YYNGEE. Trimming shortened V by 2 bases and J by 7 bases, and 13 bases separated the two germline ends. This CDR3 comprises 13 residues. CDR3 loop: CASSVGQHGEQYF. The DNA of the CDR3 is TGTGCCAGCAGCGTCGGACAGCATGGGGAGCAGTACTTC.